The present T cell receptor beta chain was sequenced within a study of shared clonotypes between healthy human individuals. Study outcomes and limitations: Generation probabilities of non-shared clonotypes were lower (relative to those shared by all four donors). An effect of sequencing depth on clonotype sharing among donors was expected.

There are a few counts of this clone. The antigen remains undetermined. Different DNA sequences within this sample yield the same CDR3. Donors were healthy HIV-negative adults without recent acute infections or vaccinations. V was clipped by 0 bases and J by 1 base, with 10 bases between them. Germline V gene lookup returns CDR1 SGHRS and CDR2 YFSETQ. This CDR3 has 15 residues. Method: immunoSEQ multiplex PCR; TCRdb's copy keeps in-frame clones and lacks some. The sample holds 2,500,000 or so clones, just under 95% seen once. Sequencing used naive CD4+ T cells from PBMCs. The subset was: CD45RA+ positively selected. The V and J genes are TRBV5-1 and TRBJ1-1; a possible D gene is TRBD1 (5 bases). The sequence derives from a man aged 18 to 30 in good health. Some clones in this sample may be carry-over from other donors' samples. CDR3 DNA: TGCGCCAGCAGCTTGGTGGGGGGACCGAACACTGAAGCTTTCTTT. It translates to CASSLVGGPNTEAFF.